Each of the 12 T cell receptor beta chains below was sequenced from the same sample in a study of CXCR4 blockade with PD-1 therapy in pancreatic cancer. Assay: immunoSEQ multiplex PCR; the TCRdb copy retains only in-frame clones and omits some. The data show around 4,800 clones, about 60% seen once. Material: tumor tissue. Every receptor here comes from a human donor with pancreatic ductal adenocarcinoma.

Regarding this clone: Germline is not matched at one junction end, which may reflect a read error. The V gene is TRBV6-8, the J gene TRBJ2-5; D may be TRBD2 (6 bases). The CDR3 covers 13 residues. Per the germline V gene, CDR1 is MNHGY and CDR2 is SAAAGT. CDR3 nucleotides: TGTGCCAGCAGTTCGGGAGTCCAAGAAACCCAGTACTTC. This translates into CASSSGVQETQYF.

V gene TRBV19 combines with J gene TRBJ2-1, with 7 bases that match TRBD1. The CDR3 totals 14 residues. Germline loops: CDR1 LNHDA, CDR2 SQIVND (reference sequence). V trimming: 6 bases; J trimming: 5 bases; junction bases outside the gene matches: 7. The CDR3 DNA is TGTGCCAGTAGCGAGGGGGCGGCCCACAATGAGCAGTTCTTC. Protein: CASSEGAAHNEQFF.

A note on this clone: A junction boundary mismatches the germline segment, possibly from a read error. The rearrangement links TRBV28 to TRBJ2-5; TRBD2 is a possible D gene (5 bases). This CDR3 comprises 15 residues. Germline V gene lookup returns CDR1 MDHEN and CDR2 SYDVKM. CDR3 DNA: TGTGCTAGCAGTTTATGGGAGAAATCGCGGGAGACCCAGTACTTC. Translated, it gives CASSLWEKSRETQYF. The complete variable domain, with remaining parts taken from reference TRBV28 and TRBJ2-5, reads DVKVTQSSRYLVKRTGEKVFLECVQDMDHENMFWYRQDPGLGLRLIYFSYDVKMKEKGDIPEGYSVSREKKERFSLILESASTNQTSMYLCASSLWEKSRETQYFGPGTRLLVL.

This clone showed up just a few times. The gene calls are TRBV14 and TRBJ2-5; D remains ambiguous. The CDR3 loop spans 12 amino acids. CDR1 is SGHDN and CDR2 is FVKESK in the germline V gene. The V end was cut by 0 bases, the J end by 7 bases, with 6 bases between. CDR3: CASSQDRRTQYF. Here the CDR3 DNA reads TGTGCCAGCAGCCAAGATCGGCGGACCCAGTACTTC.

As to this clone: A junction boundary mismatches the germline segment, possibly from a read error. CDR3 region: CSVGRGRNTGELFF. In nucleotides, the CDR3 is TGCAGCGTTGGGAGGGGACGGAACACCGGGGAGCTATTTTTT. The chain is built from TRBV29-1 and TRBJ2-2, with TRBD2 as a possible D gene (6 bases). Germline CDR1 SQVTM, CDR2 ANQGSEA. The CDR3 has 14 amino acids.

This chain links TRBV11-3 with TRBJ2-7; 8 bases are shared with TRBD1. The V and J ends lost 5 bases and 4 bases, in that order; junction bases with no gene match: 19. The length of the CDR3 is 18 residues. The germline CDR1 and CDR2 sequences are SGHNT and YENEEA. CDR3 coding DNA: TGTGCCAGCAGCGAACCTGAGGGCCGACAGGGGTTAGTATACGAGCAGTACTTC. Encoded protein: CASSEPEGRQGLVYEQYF.

The CDR3: CASSFGLGAFNEQFF. For the CDR3, the DNA is TGTGCCAGCAGCTTTGGACTAGGGGCTTTCAATGAGCAGTTCTTC. The V gene is TRBV11-3, the J gene TRBJ2-1, with 7 bases identical to TRBD2. Germline V lookup: CDR1 SGHNT, CDR2 YENEEA. This CDR3 comprises 15 residues. Trimming removed 3 bases from V and 6 bases from J; junction bases left unmatched: 8.

This chain links TRBV15 with TRBJ2-7; 7 bases fit TRBD1. The CDR3 has 15 residues. Germline V gene data show CDR1 as LNHNV and CDR2 as YYDKDF (reference sequence). The junction had 11 bases not matched to a gene; V was cut back by 3 bases and J by 6 bases. CDR3 in DNA: TGTGCCACCAGCAGGGTAACGGGACAGAGGGGCGAGCAGTACTTC. This sequence encodes CATSRVTGQRGEQYF.

This clone was picked up a small number of times. The gene calls are TRBV19 and TRBJ1-3, with D tentatively TRBD1 (5 bases). The V and J ends lost 3 bases and 9 bases respectively, with 18 bases between them. This CDR3 comprises 15 residues. Germline CDR1 is LNHDA and CDR2 is SQIVND (reference sequence). The CDR3 DNA follows: TGTGCCAGTAGTATGGATCGGGACGCCTGGGGCACCATATATTTT. Its protein product is CASSMDRDAWGTIYF.

The rearrangement uses TRBV30 and TRBJ2-1; tentatively, D is TRBD2 (5 bases). The CDR3 spans 14 residues. Germline V gene sequence: CDR1 GTSNPN, CDR2 SVGIG (reference sequence). V lost 0 bases, J lost 9 bases, and 15 bases lay in between. As DNA, the CDR3 is TGTGCCTGGAGTGTAACCCGAAGAGGAGGTGAGCAGTTCTTC. This translates into CAWSVTRRGGEQFF.

In DNA form, the CDR3 reads TGTGCCAGCAGTGTGGGGGAGGAGGTTCACGAGCAGTACTTC. Encoded protein: CASSVGEEVHEQYF. V usage is TRBV2 and J usage is TRBJ2-7; D perhaps matches TRBD2 (6 bases). The CDR3 has 14 residues. Germline CDR1 is SNHLY and CDR2 is FYNNEI. V lost 4 bases, J lost 5 bases, and 15 bases lay in between.

This chain connects TRBV23-1 to TRBJ2-1; TRBD2 might be the D (7 bases). TRBV23-1 belongs to the ORF category, with a function that is uncertain. The V and J ends lost 0 bases and 6 bases respectively, with 18 bases between them. The CDR3 is 17 residues long. This CDR3 is CASSQSRGGGPGNEQFF. CDR3 DNA: TGCGCCAGCAGTCAATCGAGGGGGGGAGGGCCTGGCAATGAGCAGTTCTTC.